This T cell receptor (beta chain) was observed in a study of shared clonotypes between healthy human individuals. General study results and limits: Measured sharing among donors was expected to vary with sequencing depth.

A remark on this clone: Its target is unknown.

Running of the assay took place at deep level. Each PCR replicate run on unsorted PBMC took in 300 to 350 ng DNA, tens of thousands of T cell genomes. Profiled with immunoSEQ multiplex PCR; TCRdb holds only in-frame clones, not every one. The sample lists about 490,000 clones, 81% seen once, with over 9.5% in the top ten. In germline, CDR1 is SQVTM, CDR2 ANQGSEA. V lost 6 bases and J lost 2; bases outside the gene matches: 6. The length of the CDR3 is 14 residues. Donors included only healthy HIV-negative adults lacking recent acute infections or vaccinations. This chain joins TRBV29-1 and TRBJ1-4; 7 bases are a match to TRBD1. The TCR sequence derives from a woman aged 40 to 50 in good health. Some clones in this sample may be carry-over from other donors' samples. Sequencing was done on a sample of PBMCs. This CDR3 reads CSVGGRGTNEKLFF. CDR3 in DNA: TGCAGCGTGGGAGGCAGGGGGACTAATGAAAAACTGTTTTTT.